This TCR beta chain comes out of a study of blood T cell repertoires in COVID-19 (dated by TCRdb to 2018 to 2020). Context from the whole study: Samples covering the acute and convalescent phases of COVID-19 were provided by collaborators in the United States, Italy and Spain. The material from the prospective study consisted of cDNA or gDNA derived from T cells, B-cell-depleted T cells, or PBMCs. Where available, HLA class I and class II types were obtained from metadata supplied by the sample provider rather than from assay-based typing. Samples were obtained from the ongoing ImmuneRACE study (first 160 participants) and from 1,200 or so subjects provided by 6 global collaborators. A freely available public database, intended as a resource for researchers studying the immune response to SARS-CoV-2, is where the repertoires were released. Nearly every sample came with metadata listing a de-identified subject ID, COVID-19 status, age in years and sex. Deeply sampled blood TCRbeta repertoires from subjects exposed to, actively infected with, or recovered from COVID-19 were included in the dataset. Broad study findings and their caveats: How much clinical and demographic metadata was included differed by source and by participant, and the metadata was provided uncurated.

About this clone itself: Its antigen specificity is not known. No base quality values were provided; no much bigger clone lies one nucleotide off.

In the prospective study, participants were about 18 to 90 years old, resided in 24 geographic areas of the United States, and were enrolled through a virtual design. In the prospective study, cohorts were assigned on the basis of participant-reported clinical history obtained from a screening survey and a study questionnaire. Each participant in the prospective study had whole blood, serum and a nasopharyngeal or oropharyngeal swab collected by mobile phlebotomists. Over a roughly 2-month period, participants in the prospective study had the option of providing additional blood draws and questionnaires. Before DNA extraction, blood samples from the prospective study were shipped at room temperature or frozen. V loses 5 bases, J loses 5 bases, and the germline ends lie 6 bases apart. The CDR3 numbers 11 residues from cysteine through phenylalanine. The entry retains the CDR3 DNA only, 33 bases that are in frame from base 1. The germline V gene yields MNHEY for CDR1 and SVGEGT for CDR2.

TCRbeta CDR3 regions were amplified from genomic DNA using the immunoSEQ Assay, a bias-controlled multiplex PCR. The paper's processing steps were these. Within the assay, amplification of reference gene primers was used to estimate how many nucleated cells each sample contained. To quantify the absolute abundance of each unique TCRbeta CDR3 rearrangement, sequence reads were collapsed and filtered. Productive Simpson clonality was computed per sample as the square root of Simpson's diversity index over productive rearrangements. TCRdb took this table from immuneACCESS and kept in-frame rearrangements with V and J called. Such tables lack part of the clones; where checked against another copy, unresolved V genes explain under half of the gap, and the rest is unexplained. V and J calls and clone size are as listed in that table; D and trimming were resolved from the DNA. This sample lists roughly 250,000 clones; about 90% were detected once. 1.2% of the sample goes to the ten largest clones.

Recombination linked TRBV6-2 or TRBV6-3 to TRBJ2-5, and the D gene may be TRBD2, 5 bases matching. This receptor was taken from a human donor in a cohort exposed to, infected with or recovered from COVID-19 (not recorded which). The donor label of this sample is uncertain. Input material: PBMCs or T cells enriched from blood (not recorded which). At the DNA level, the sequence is TGTGCCAGCAGTGGCGGGGAGACCCAGTACTTC. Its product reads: CASSGGETQYF.